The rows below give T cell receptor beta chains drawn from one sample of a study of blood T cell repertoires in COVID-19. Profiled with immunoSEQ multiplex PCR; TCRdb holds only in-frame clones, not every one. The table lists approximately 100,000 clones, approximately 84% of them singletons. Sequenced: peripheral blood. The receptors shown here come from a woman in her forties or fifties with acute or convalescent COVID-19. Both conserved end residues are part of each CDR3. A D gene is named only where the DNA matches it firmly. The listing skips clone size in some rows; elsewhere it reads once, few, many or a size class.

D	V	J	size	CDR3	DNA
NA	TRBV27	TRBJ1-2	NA	CASSPGWGDNYGYTF	TGTGCCAGCAGTCCCGGTTGGGGGGACAACTATGGCTACACCTTC
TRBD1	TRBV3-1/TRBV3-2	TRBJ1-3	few	CASSPGTGGGNTIYF	TGTGCCAGCTCCCCAGGGACAGGGGGAGGAAACACCATATATTTT
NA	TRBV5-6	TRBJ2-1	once	CASSYGRGYNEQFF	TGTGCCAGCAGCTATGGCAGGGGCTACAATGAGCAGTTCTTC
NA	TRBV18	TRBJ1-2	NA	CASSPNLIDSDGYTF	TGTGCCAGCTCACCAAATCTCATCGACAGCGATGGCTACACCTTC
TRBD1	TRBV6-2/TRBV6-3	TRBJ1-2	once	CASSSDRGKGNYGYTF	TGTGCCAGCAGTTCCGACAGGGGCAAAGGAAACTATGGCTACACCTTC
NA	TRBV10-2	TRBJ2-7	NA	CASSTHGEPPYEQYF	TGCGCCAGCTCCACCCACGGGGAGCCGCCTTACGAGCAGTACTTC
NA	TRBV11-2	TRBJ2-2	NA	CASSSGAGAYGELFF	TGTGCCAGCAGCTCCGGTGCGGGGGCCTACGGGGAGCTGTTTTTT
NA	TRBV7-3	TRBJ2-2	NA	CASSPSMATGELFF	TGTGCCAGCAGCCCTAGTATGGCCACCGGGGAGCTGTTTTTT
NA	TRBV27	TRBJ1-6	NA	CASSLGGDNSPLHF	TGTGCCAGCAGTTTAGGAGGGGATAATTCACCCCTCCACTTT
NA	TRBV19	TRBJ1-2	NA	CASSIETVYGYTF	TGTGCCAGTAGTATTGAGACAGTCTATGGCTACACCTTC
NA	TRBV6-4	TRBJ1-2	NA	CASSQGNYGYTF	TGTGCCAGCAGCCAGGGGAACTATGGCTACACCTTC
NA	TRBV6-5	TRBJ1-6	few	CATRQEQYSPLHF	TGTGCCACCCGACAGGAACAGTATTCACCCCTCCACTTT
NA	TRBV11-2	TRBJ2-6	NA	CASSLAGTTGANVLTF	TGTGCCAGCAGCTTAGCCGGGACAACTGGGGCCAACGTCCTGACTTTC
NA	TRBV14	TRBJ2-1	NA	CASSYDRIGYNEQFF	TGTGCCAGCAGCTATGACAGGATCGGCTACAATGAGCAGTTCTTC
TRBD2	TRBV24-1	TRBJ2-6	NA	CATSDWRDYPSGANVLTF	TGTGCCACCAGTGATTGGAGGGACTACCCCTCTGGGGCCAACGTCCTGACTTTC
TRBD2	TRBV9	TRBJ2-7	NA	CASSLGSGGNEQYF	TGTGCCAGCAGCCTTGGGAGCGGGGGGAACGAGCAGTACTTC
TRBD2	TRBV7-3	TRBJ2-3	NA	CASSNRGADTQYF	TGTGCCAGCAGCAACCGGGGGGCAGATACGCAGTATTTT
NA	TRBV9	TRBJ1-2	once	CASSPGAAVGRGYTF	TGTGCCAGCAGCCCTGGGGCGGCAGTGGGGCGAGGCTACACCTTC
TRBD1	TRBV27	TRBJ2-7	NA	CASYKPGQGGEQYF	TGTGCCAGCTATAAACCGGGACAGGGAGGCGAGCAGTACTTC
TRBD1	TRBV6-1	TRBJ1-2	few	CASSEATTGGLYTF	TGTGCCAGCAGTGAAGCTACGACAGGGGGCCTTTACACCTTC
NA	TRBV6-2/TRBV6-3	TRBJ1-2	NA	CASSRGEGNYGYTF	TGTGCCAGCAGCAGAGGGGAGGGGAACTATGGCTACACCTTC
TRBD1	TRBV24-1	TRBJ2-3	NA	CATQGQLGQGRSGADTQYF	TGTGCCACCCAGGGGCAATTGGGACAGGGAAGGTCGGGTGCAGATACGCAGTATTTT
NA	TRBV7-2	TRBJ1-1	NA	CASSLNRIPPGTEAFF	TGTGCCAGCAGCTTAAATAGGATCCCTCCGGGGACTGAAGCTTTCTTT
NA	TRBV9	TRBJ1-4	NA	CASSPEGPSSTNEKLFF	TGTGCCAGCAGCCCTGAGGGCCCCAGTTCAACTAATGAAAAACTGTTTTTT
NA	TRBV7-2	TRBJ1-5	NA	CASSFDTNPNQPQHF	TGTGCCAGCAGCTTTGATACTAACCCTAATCAGCCCCAGCATTTT
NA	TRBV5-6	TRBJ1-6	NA	CASSLAAGYSPLHF	TGTGCCAGCAGCTTGGCGGCAGGCTATTCACCCCTCCACTTT
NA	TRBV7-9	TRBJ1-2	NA	CASSTRGSSDYGYTF	TGTGCCAGCAGCACCAGGGGCAGCTCCGACTATGGCTACACCTTC
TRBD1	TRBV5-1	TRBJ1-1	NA	CASSLGDRNTEAFF	TGCGCCAGCAGCTTGGGGGACAGGAACACTGAAGCTTTCTTT
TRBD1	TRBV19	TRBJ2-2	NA	CASRPGQMNTGELFF	TGTGCCAGTAGGCCGGGACAGATGAACACCGGGGAGCTGTTTTTT
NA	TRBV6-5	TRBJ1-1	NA	CASRVQGRPTEAFF	TGTGCCAGCAGAGTACAGGGTAGGCCTACTGAAGCTTTCTTT
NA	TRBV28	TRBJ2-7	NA	CASRSTEGGRYEQYF	TGTGCCAGCAGATCTACTGAGGGTGGCCGGTACGAGCAGTACTTC
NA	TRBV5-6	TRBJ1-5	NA	CASSSGAKLGPQHF	TGTGCCAGCAGCTCGGGAGCAAAATTGGGGCCCCAGCATTTT
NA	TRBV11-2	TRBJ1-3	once	CASSLDSTFGNTIYF	TGTGCCAGCAGCTTAGACAGTACCTTTGGAAACACCATATATTTT
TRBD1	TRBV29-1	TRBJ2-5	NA	CSVELRTGVETQYF	TGCAGCGTTGAGTTACGGACAGGGGTAGAGACCCAGTACTTC
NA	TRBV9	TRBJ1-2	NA	CASSDGGAGRLAYGYTF	TGTGCCAGCAGCGACGGGGGGGCAGGGAGGTTGGCCTATGGCTACACCTTC
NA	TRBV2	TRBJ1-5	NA	CASSGGQLVNQPQHF	TGTGCCAGCAGTGGCGGACAGCTAGTCAATCAGCCCCAGCATTTT
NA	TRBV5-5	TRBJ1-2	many	CASSLSTGNYGYTF	TGTGCCAGCAGCCTTTCTACAGGGAACTATGGCTACACCTTC